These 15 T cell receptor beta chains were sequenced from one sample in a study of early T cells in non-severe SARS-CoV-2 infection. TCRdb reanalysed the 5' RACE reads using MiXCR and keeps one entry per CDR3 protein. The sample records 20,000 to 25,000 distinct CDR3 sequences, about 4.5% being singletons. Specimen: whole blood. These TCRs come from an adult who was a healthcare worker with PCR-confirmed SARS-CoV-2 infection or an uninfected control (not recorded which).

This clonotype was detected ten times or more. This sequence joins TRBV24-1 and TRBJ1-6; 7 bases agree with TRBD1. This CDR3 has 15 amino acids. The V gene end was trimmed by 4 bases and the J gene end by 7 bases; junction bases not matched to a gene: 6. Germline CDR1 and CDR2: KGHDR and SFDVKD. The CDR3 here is CATSERTGQNSPLHF. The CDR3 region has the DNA TGTGCCACCAGTGAACGGACAGGCCAGAATTCACCCCTCCACTTT.

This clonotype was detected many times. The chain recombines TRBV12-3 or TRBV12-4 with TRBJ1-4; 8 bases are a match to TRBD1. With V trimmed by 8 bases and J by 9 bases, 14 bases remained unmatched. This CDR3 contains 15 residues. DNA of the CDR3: TGTGCCAGCGGACAGGGTAGCGTTTTGGGAAAAAAACTGTTTTTT. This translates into CASGQGSVLGKKLFF.

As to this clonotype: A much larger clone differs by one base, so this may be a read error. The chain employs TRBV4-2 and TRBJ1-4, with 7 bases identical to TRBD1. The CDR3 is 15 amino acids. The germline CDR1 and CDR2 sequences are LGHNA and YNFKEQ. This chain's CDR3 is CAGSQGQAWNEKLFF. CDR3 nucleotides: TGTGCCGGCAGCCAAGGACAGGCTTGGAATGAAAAACTGTTTTTT.

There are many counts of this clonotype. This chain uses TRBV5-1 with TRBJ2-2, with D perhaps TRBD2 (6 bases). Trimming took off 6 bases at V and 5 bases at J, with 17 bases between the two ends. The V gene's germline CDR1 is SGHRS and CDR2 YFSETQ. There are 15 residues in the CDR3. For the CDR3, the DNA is TGCGCCAGCAACCCAGGGTTTGCGGGGACCGGGGAGCTGTTTTTT. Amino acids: CASNPGFAGTGELFF.

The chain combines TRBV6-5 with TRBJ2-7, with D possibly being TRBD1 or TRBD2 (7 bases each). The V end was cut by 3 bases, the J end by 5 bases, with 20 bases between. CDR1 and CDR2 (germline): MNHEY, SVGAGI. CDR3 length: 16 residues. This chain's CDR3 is CASSYSRGRGLNEQYF. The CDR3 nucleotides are TGTGCCAGCAGTTATTCCCGGGGGAGGGGGCTGAACGAGCAGTACTTC.

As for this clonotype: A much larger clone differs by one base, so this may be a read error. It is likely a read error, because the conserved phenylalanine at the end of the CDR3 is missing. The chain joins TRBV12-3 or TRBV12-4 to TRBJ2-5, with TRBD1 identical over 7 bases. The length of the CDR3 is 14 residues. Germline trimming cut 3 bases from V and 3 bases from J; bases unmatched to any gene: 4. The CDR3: CASSLMGTEETQYS. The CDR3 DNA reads TGTGCCAGCAGTTTGATGGGGACAGAAGAGACCCAGTACTCC.

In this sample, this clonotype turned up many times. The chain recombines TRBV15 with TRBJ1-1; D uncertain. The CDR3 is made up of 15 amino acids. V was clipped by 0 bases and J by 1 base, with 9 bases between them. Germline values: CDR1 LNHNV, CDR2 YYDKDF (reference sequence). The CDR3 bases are TGTGCCACCAGCAGAGATAGGTCCTGGAACACTGAAGCTTTCTTT. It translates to CATSRDRSWNTEAFF.

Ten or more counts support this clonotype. The CDR3 bases are TGCGCCAGCAGCCAAAGGGGGTCCTACAATGAGCAGTTCTTC. Its translation is CASSQRGSYNEQFF. The chain employs TRBV4-3 and TRBJ2-1; D is possibly TRBD1 (6 bases). From germline, CDR1 is LGHNA and CDR2 YSLEER. CDR3 size: 14 residues. With 2 bases removed from V and 1 base from J, the gap between germline ends came to 6 bases.

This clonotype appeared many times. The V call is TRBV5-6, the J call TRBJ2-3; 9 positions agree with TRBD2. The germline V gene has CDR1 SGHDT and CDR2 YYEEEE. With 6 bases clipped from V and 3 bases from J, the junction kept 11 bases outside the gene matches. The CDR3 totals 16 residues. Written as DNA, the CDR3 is TGTGCCAGCACCCCGTTGCAAGCGGGAGGTACAGATACGCAGTATTTT. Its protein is CASTPLQAGGTDTQYF.

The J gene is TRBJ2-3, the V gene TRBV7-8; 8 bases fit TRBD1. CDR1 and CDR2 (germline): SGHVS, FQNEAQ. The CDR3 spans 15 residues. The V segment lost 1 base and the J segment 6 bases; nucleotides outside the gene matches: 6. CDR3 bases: TGTGCCAGCAGCTTAGAAGGGACAGGTTCTGATACGCAGTATTTT. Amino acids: CASSLEGTGSDTQYF.

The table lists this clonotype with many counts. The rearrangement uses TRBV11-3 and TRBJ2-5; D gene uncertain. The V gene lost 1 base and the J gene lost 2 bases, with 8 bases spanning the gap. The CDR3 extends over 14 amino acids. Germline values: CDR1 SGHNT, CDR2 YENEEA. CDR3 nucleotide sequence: TGTGCCAGCAGCTTAGGGGGATATCAAGAGACCCAGTACTTC. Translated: CASSLGGYQETQYF.

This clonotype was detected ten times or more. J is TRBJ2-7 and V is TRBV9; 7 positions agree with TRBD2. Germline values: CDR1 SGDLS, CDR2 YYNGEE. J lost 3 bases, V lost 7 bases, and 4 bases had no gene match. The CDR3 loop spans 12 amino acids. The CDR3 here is CASGGDGYEQYF. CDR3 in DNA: TGTGCCAGCGGGGGGGACGGCTACGAGCAGTACTTC.

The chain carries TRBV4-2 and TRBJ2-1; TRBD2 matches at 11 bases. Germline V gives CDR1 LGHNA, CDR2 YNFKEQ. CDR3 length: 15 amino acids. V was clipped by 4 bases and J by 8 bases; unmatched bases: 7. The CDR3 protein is CASSPRLAGGDEQFF. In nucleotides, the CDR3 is TGTGCCAGCAGCCCCCGCCTAGCGGGAGGCGATGAGCAGTTCTTC.

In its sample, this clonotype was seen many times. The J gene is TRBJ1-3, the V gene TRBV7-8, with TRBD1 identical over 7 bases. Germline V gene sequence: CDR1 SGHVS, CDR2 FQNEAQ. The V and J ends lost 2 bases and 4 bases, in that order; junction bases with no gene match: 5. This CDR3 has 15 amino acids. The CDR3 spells CASSLRQGGGNTIYF. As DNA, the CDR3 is TGTGCCAGCAGCTTACGACAGGGAGGCGGAAACACCATATATTTT.

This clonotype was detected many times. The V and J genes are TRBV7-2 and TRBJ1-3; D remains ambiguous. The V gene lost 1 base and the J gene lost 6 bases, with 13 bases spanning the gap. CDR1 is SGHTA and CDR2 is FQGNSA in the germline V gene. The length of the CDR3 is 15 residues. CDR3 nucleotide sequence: TGTGCCAGCAGCTTAGGAGTCGGGGTGGCAAACACCATATATTTT. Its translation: CASSLGVGVANTIYF.